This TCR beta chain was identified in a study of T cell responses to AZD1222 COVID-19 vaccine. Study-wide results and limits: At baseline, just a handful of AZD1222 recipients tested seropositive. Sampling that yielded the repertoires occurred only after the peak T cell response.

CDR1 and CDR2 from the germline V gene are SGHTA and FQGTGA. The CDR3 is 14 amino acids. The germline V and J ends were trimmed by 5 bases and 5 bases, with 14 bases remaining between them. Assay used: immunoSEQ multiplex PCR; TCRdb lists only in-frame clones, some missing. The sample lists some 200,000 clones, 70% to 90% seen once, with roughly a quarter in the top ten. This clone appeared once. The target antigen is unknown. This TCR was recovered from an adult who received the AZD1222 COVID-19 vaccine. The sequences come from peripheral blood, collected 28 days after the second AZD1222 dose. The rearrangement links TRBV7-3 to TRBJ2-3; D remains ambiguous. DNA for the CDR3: TGTGCCAGCAGCCCCTACTCCACGGGAGATACGCAGTATTTT. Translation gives CASSPYSTGDTQYF.